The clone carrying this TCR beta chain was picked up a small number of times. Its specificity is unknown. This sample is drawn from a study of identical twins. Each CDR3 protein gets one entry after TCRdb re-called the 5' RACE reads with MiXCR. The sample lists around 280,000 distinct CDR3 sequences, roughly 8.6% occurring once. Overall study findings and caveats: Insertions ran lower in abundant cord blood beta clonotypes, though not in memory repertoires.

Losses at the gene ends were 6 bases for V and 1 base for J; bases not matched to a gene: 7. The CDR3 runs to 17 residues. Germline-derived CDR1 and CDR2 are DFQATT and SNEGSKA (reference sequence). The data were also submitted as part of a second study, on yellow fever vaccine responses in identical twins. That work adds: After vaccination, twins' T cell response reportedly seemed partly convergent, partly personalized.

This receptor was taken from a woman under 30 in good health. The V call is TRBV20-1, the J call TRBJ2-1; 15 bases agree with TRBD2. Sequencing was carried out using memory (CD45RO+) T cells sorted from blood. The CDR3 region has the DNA TGCAGTGCCGTGGGACTAGCGGGAGGTTCGTCCTACAATGAGCAGTTCTTC. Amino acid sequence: CSAVGLAGGSSYNEQFF.